This record concerns one TCR beta chain sequence. This specimen comes from a study of blood T cell repertoires in COVID-19. Turning to the study itself: In each case, the material was cDNA or gDNA derived from T cells, B-cell-depleted T cells, or PBMCs.

Per the original methods: The assay estimated nucleated cells by amplifying reference gene primers. The table came from immunoSEQ multiplex PCR; TCRdb's copy has only in-frame clones and leaves some out. V, J and clone size reflect that table, while D and trimming were determined from the DNA. This sample yields around 150,000 clones, of which approximately 84% are seen a single time; 20% to 25% belongs to the top ten. Germline V lookup: CDR1 MGHRA, CDR2 YSYEKL. The V segment lost 4 bases and the J segment 3 bases; nucleotides outside the gene matches: 3. The CDR3 has 15 residues. The chain carries TRBV4-1 and TRBJ2-1; TRBD1 aligns across 10 bases. The sequenced material came from peripheral blood. This TCR derives from a woman of 80 years or more with acute or convalescent COVID-19. The CDR3 spells CASSRGQGDYNEQFF. The CDR3 DNA reads TGCGCCAGCAGCCGAGGACAGGGGGACTACAATGAGCAGTTCTTC.